One and the same sample provided the 20 T cell receptor beta chains below, sequenced in a study of T cell repertoires in cytomegalovirus infection. Using its own MiXCR run on the reads, TCRdb lists one record per CDR3 protein. Here the sample spans fewer than 550,000 distinct CDR3 sequences, 16% being singletons. Source material: CD8+ T cells from PBMCs. The receptors derive from a human donor in good health (CMV status not recorded). Some clones in this sample may be carry-over from other donors' samples.

A few counts support this clonotype. The chain's CDR3 is CASSIPGLGNQPQHF. Here the CDR3 DNA reads TGTGCCAGTAGTATCCCAGGCCTTGGCAATCAGCCCCAGCATTTT. V and J are TRBV19 and TRBJ1-5; D ambiguous. This CDR3 comprises 15 residues. V was trimmed by 3 bases and J by 2 bases, leaving 11 bases between them. CDR1 LNHDA and CDR2 SQIVND come from the germline V gene (reference sequence).

This chain connects TRBV19 to TRBJ2-3; D may be TRBD1 (5 bases). Germline CDR1 reads LNHDA; CDR2 reads SQIVND (reference sequence). The CDR3 has 13 residues. With 4 bases removed from V and 2 bases from J, the gap between germline ends came to 7 bases. CDR3 nucleotide sequence: TGTGCCAGTAGTAAGGACATCACAGATACGCAGTATTTT. Encoded protein: CASSKDITDTQYF.

A remark on this clonotype: As the CDR3 is not closed by the conserved phenylalanine or tryptophan, this likely results from a read error. The DNA is left out, because the CDR3 cannot be placed on it with certainty; the CDR3 is given as TCRdb lists it. The chain joins TRBV27 to TRBJ2-1; TRBD1 is taken as the D call from the table, unchecked against the DNA. Including both end residues, the CDR3 is 12 amino acids long. Looked up from germline, CDR1 is MNHEY and CDR2 is SMNVEV (reference sequence). CDR3 loop: CASSLGLNEQLL.

This clonotype showed up many times. This chain uses TRBV4-1 with TRBJ2-3; D possibly corresponds to TRBD2 (6 bases). Germline V gives CDR1 MGHRA, CDR2 YSYEKL. The CDR3 length is 17 residues. The germline V and J ends were trimmed by 3 bases and 1 base, with 17 bases remaining between them. In nucleotides, the CDR3 is TGCGCCAGCAGCCAGCGGACCCATAGCGGCGGCACAGATACGCAGTATTTT. It is translated as CASSQRTHSGGTDTQYF.

This clonotype was seen ten or more times. The chain couples TRBV12-3 or TRBV12-4 to TRBJ1-2, with unresolved D. The length of the CDR3 is 13 residues. The ends were cut back, 2 bases at V and 8 bases at J, with 12 bases in the middle. CDR3 residues: CASSLITPRGYTF. DNA for the CDR3: TGTGCCAGCAGTTTAATAACGCCGAGGGGCTACACCTTC.

Points on this clonotype: This may come from a read error, since a much larger clone is one base off. The limits of the CDR3 on the DNA are not certain, so only TCRdb's listed CDR3 is given. V is TRBV11-2 and J is TRBJ1-1. A total of 13 residues make up the CDR3, ends included. Germline assignment: CDR1 SGHAT and CDR2 FQNNGV. The CDR3 spells CASSWGGGTEDFF.

As DNA, the CDR3 is TGTGCCAGCAGTTACTCACGGCGGGGACAGAGCACAGATACGCAGTATTTT. Its protein is CASSYSRRGQSTDTQYF. The gene calls are TRBV6-5 and TRBJ2-3, with a weak D call TRBD1 (7 bases). The CDR3 spans 17 residues. V lost 0 bases, J lost 0 bases, and 13 bases lay in between. The germline CDR1 and CDR2 sequences are MNHEY and SVGAGI.

This clonotype came up many times. The chain uses TRBV12-3 or TRBV12-4 and TRBJ2-2; D might be TRBD1 (6 bases). This CDR3 spans 16 amino acids. The V end was cut by 0 bases, the J end by 1 base, with 9 bases between. The CDR3 protein is CASSLASRGNTGELFF. CDR3 in DNA: TGTGCCAGCAGTTTAGCTTCCAGGGGGAACACCGGGGAGCTGTTTTTT.

With regard to this clonotype: The junction departs from germline at one end; a sequencing error may be responsible. The chain uses TRBV5-4 and TRBJ2-1; TRBD2 might be the D (6 bases). The CDR3 spans 15 residues. Germline CDR1 SGHNT, CDR2 YYREEE (reference sequence). The CDR3 DNA reads TGTGCCAGCAGCTTTCGGGAGCGGCCCTACAATAAGCAGTTCTTC. Translated: CASSFRERPYNKQFF.

This clonotype was seen many times. The chain links TRBV7-9 to TRBJ2-5, with TRBD2 as a possible D gene (5 bases). Trimming pared 1 base from V and 3 bases from J, leaving 9 bases between. Germline V gene data show CDR1 as SEHNR and CDR2 as FQNEAQ (reference sequence). The CDR3 contains 14 residues. CDR3 sequence (DNA): TGTGCCAGCAGCTTAGACTTAGCGAAAGAGACCCAGTACTTC. Protein: CASSLDLAKETQYF.

The sample holds many counts of this clonotype. The V and J genes are TRBV12-3 or TRBV12-4 and TRBJ1-2; D unclear. There are 14 residues in the CDR3. The germline V and J ends were trimmed by 3 bases and 3 bases, with 11 bases remaining between them. The CDR3 region has the DNA TGTGCCAGCAGTTTTACAGAGACCTACTATGGCTACACCTTC. Translating gives CASSFTETYYGYTF.

This clonotype was found many times. The chain joins TRBV6-2 or TRBV6-3 to TRBJ2-3, with a possible D match to TRBD2 (7 bases). CDR1 and CDR2 from the germline V gene are MNHEY and SVGEGT. The ends were cut back, 5 bases at V and 6 bases at J, with 21 bases in the middle. The CDR3 sequence is 16 residues long. This CDR3 is CASSPLPGGRADTQYF. The CDR3 DNA reads TGTGCCAGCAGTCCTTTACCCGGGGGGCGAGCGGATACGCAGTATTTT.

There are a few counts of this clonotype. It may be a read error: a sequence one base away is much more abundant. The chain couples TRBV5-5 to TRBJ2-2; the D is unclear. Trimming removed 6 bases from V and 8 bases from J, with 8 bases in between. The germline gives CDR1 SGHKS, CDR2 YYEKEE (reference sequence). The CDR3 totals 11 residues. The CDR3 is CASTSGGELFF. DNA for the CDR3: TGTGCCAGCACCTCCGGGGGGGAGCTGTTTTTT.

This clonotype came up a few times. This sequence joins TRBV3-1 and TRBJ2-5; tentatively, D is TRBD2 (6 bases). Germline CDR1 LGHDT, CDR2 YNNKEL (reference sequence). V gave up 1 base and J gave up 7 bases, with 19 bases separating them. The CDR3 sequence is 16 residues long. Written as DNA, the CDR3 is TGTGCCAGCAGCCAAGGGGTTTCCGGGGGAGCGGGGACCCAGTACTTC. Amino acids: CASSQGVSGGAGTQYF.

The chain joins TRBV27 to TRBJ2-7, with 8 bases lining up with TRBD1. V trimming: 3 bases; J trimming: 2 bases; junction bases outside the gene matches: 3. The CDR3 contains 14 residues. From germline, CDR1 is MNHEY and CDR2 SMNVEV (reference sequence). CDR3 sequence reads: CASSFQGATYEQYF. The CDR3 bases are TGTGCCAGCAGTTTCCAGGGGGCCACCTACGAGCAGTACTTC.

The chain is built from TRBV19 and TRBJ1-1; possible D gene TRBD1, 6 bases. Germline CDR1 is LNHDA and CDR2 is SQIVND (reference sequence). Trimming removed 1 base at V and 4 bases at J, with 13 bases between. This CDR3 has 15 amino acids. The CDR3 DNA is TGTGCCAGTAGTATAGCCGCCGAGGGGGTCACTGAAGCTTTCTTT. This gives the protein CASSIAAEGVTEAFF.

Many counts were recorded for this clonotype. The rearrangement links TRBV7-9 to TRBJ2-5, with D maybe TRBD1 (6 bases). With 4 bases removed from V and 7 bases from J, the gap between germline ends came to 16 bases. Per germline, CDR1 SEHNR and CDR2 FQNEAQ (reference sequence). The CDR3 totals 14 residues. CDR3 coding DNA: TGTGCCAGCAGCTCCCTGACAGGCCCGAGGACCCAGTACTTC. This encodes CASSSLTGPRTQYF.

Ten or more counts support this clonotype. The chain combines TRBV6-1 with TRBJ2-5; possibly TRBD2 for D (5 bases). This CDR3 has 16 residues. From germline, CDR1 is MNHNS and CDR2 SASEGT. V gave up 2 bases and J gave up 1 base, with 14 bases separating them. For the CDR3, the DNA is TGTGCCAGCAGTGAAAGCGGAGCTGGGATCCAAGAGACCCAGTACTTC. The encoded protein is CASSESGAGIQETQYF.

This clonotype was found a few times. CDR3 nucleotide sequence: TGTGCCAGCAGTTGGACAGGCACTAGCTCTGGAAACACCATATATTTT. Translating gives CASSWTGTSSGNTIYF. The chain employs TRBV6-1 and TRBJ1-3, with 7 bases lining up with TRBD1. Per the germline V gene, CDR1 is MNHNS and CDR2 is SASEGT. The length of the CDR3 is 16 residues. Trimming removed 5 bases from V and 0 bases from J; junction bases left unmatched: 7.

With regard to this clonotype: A much bigger clone sits one base away, suggesting this may be a read error. This sequence joins TRBV7-2 and TRBJ2-2, with 8 bases that match TRBD1. The trim removed 0 bases at V and 7 bases at J, leaving 13 bases unmatched. Per germline, CDR1 SGHTA and CDR2 FQGNSA. The CDR3 is 18 residues long. The CDR3 DNA follows: TGTGCCAGCAGCTTAGCGCAATGGCAGGGGGCGCGTAACGGGGAGCTGTTTTTT. Its translation is CASSLAQWQGARNGELFF.